This T cell receptor beta chain originates from a study of graft-versus-host responses after intestinal transplantation. Overall study context: Recipients obtained multivisceral, liver-intestinal, or isolated intestinal transplants. Tacrolimus plus steroids were given to all recipients for approximately three years, preceded by anti-thymocyte globulin induction.

Worth noting for this clone: Its target is unknown.

The repertoire was sequenced with immunoSEQ multiplex PCR; TCRdb's copy has only in-frame clones and lacks some. The sample lists around 99,000 clones, 87% occurring once. Overall study findings and caveats: In recipient marrow, GvH clones were found, and some appeared first in ileum or blood. Elevated graft-versus-host to host-versus-graft clonal ratios in allografts were recorded for patients with graft-donor T cell macrochimerism.

The CDR3 contains 15 residues. Germline-derived CDR1 and CDR2 are SGDLS and YYNGEE. The junction had 11 bases not matched to a gene; V was cut back by 4 bases and J by 5 bases. The specimen comprised unstimulated CD4+ T cells sorted from spleen or lymph node cells, sampled before transplant. This chain joins TRBV9 and TRBJ1-1; TRBD1 matches at 7 bases. The clonotype originates from a human donor who was the organ donor for an intestinal transplant. The CDR3 bases are TGTGCCAGCAGCTCAAGGGGGCGAGGTAGAACTGAAGCTTTCTTT. Its translation: CASSSRGRGRTEAFF.